This TCR beta chain was recovered during a study of blood T cell repertoires in COVID-19. Across the study: COVID-19 samples collected from the United States, Italy and Spain covered acute and convalescent phases. PBMCs, B-cell-depleted T cells, or T cells provided the cDNA or gDNA that made up the material.

Per the original methods: Amplifying reference gene primers gave estimates of nucleated cell counts. Assay used: immunoSEQ multiplex PCR; TCRdb lists only in-frame clones, some missing. That table is the source of V, J and clone size, and D and trimming were worked out from the DNA. The profile shows about 310,000 clones, around nine tenths of them singletons. The CDR3 is 12 residues long. The germline gives CDR1 SGHNT, CDR2 YYREEE (reference sequence). V lost 3 bases, J lost 6 bases, and 7 bases lay in between. The genes are TRBV5-4 and TRBJ2-1; D not certain. The sample taken for sequencing was peripheral blood. This clonotype was sampled from a man in his 70s with acute or convalescent COVID-19. CDR3 coding DNA: TGTGCCAGCAGCTCCACGGTCAATGAGCAGTTCTTC. It is translated as CASSSTVNEQFF.